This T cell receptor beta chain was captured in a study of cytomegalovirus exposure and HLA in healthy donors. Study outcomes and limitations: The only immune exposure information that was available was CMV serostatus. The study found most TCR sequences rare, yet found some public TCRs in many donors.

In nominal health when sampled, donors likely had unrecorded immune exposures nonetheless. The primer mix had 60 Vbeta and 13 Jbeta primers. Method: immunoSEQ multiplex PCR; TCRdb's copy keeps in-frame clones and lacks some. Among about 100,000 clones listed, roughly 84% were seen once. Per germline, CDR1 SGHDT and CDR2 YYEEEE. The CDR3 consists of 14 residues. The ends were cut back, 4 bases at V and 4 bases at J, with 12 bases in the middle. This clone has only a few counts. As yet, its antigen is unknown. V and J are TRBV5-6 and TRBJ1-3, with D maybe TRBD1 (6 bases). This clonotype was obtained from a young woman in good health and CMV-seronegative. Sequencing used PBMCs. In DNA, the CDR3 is TGTGCCAGCAGCCTCAGGGGTTCCGGAAACACCATATATTTT. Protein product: CASSLRGSGNTIYF.